This T cell receptor (beta chain) was sequenced for a study of blood T cell repertoires in COVID-19. For the study at large: The analysed material was cDNA or gDNA that came from T cells, B-cell-depleted T cells, or PBMCs.

Germline V gene lookup returns CDR1 MNHEY and CDR2 SMNVEV (reference sequence). The V gene end was trimmed by 3 bases and the J gene end by 6 bases; junction bases not matched to a gene: 4. CDR3 length: 15 amino acids. Measured with immunoSEQ multiplex PCR; TCRdb has only the in-frame clones, and not every one. The sample gives about 130,000 clones, 70% to 85% of which show up once; 3% to 3.5% is in the top ten. Sample: peripheral blood. The chain uses TRBV27 and TRBJ2-3; TRBD2 agrees at 12 bases. The clonotype comes from a woman older than 75 with acute or convalescent COVID-19. CDR3 nucleotide sequence: TGTGCCAGCAGTTTCACTAGCGGGGGGTTGGATACGCAGTATTTT. This gives the protein CASSFTSGGLDTQYF.